Each of the 30 T cell receptor beta chains below was sequenced from the same sample in a study of shared T cell receptors in the human thymus. Measured with immunoSEQ multiplex PCR; TCRdb has only the in-frame clones, and not every one. There are hundreds of thousands of clones in the sample; around 93% occur only once, and approximately 0.018% lies in the top ten. The sequenced sample consisted of thymocytes. These receptor sequences come from a human donor.

The chain joins TRBV10-3 to TRBJ2-2; D perhaps matches TRBD1 (6 bases). This CDR3 has 15 residues. Trimming removed 0 bases from V and 10 bases from J, with 15 bases in between. The germline gives CDR1 ENHRY, CDR2 SYGVKD. This chain's CDR3 is CAISESNREREELFF. The CDR3 nucleotides are TGTGCCATCAGTGAGTCGAACAGGGAAAGGGAGGAGCTGTTTTTT.

The rearrangement joins TRBV18 to TRBJ1-2, with D uncertain. Between the trimmed V and J ends, which lost 5 bases and 10 bases, there was a span of 11 bases. The germline V gene has CDR1 KGHSH and CDR2 LQKENI. The CDR3 has 11 residues. CDR3 nucleotide sequence: TGTGCCAGCTCAGCCGGGCCCAACTACACCTTC. Translating gives CASSAGPNYTF. Variable domain in full (rest from reference TRBV18 and TRBJ1-2): NAGVMQNPRHLVRRRGQEARLRCSPMKGHSHVYWYRQLPEEGLKFMVYLQKENIIDESGMPKERFSAEFPKEGPSILRIQQVVRGDSAAYFCASSAGPNYTFGSGTRLTVV.

This clone was recorded only once. The chain recombines TRBV19 with TRBJ2-1, with D hard to call. The CDR3 contains 13 residues. Looked up from germline, CDR1 is LNHDA and CDR2 is SQIVND (reference sequence). V was cut by 4 bases and J by 7 bases, with 11 bases left in between. CDR3 nucleotides: TGTGCCAGTAGTAACCCCCAGGAGAATGAGCAGTTCTTC. As protein: CASSNPQENEQFF.

The chain couples TRBV23-1 to TRBJ1-3; D remains ambiguous. TRBV23-1 is marked as an open reading frame, function uncertain. Trimming cost V 2 bases and J 4 bases, with 9 bases left between them. CDR3 length: 14 amino acids. The CDR3 sequence: CASSQIKIGNTIYF. In DNA, the CDR3 is TGCGCCAGCAGTCAAATCAAAATCGGAAACACCATATATTTT.

The chain links TRBV28 to TRBJ2-1; 14 nucleotides align to TRBD2. Germline lookup yields CDR1 MDHEN and CDR2 SYDVKM. This CDR3 is 13 amino acids long. The junction had 5 bases not matched to a gene; V was cut back by 11 bases and J by 8 bases. Here the CDR3 DNA reads TGTGCCGGCTTGACTAGCGGGAGGGATGAGCAGTTCTTC. Its protein product is CAGLTSGRDEQFF.

This chain joins TRBV5-1 and TRBJ2-5; 14 nucleotides match TRBD2. CDR3 length: 15 residues. Germline V gives CDR1 SGHRS, CDR2 YFSETQ. V lost 5 bases, J lost 5 bases, and 5 bases stayed unmatched. The CDR3 loop is CASRQRTSGGETQYF. The CDR3 region has the DNA TGCGCCAGCAGGCAGAGGACTAGCGGGGGGGAGACCCAGTACTTC. The variable domain in full, completed from reference TRBV5-1 and TRBJ2-5, reads KAGVTQTPRYLIKTRGQQVTLSCSPISGHRSVSWYQQTPGQGLQFLFEYFSETQRNKGNFPGRFSGRQFSNSRSEMNVSTLELGDSALYLCASRQRTSGGETQYFGPGTRLLVL.

V and J are TRBV10-3 and TRBJ1-3, with D unclear. Trimming removed 6 bases at V and 2 bases at J, with 14 bases between. The CDR3 has 15 amino acids. Germline V gives CDR1 ENHRY, CDR2 SYGVKD. The CDR3 bases are TGTGCCATCAGGGGGATGGGGAGCGCTGGAAACACCATATATTTT. As protein: CAIRGMGSAGNTIYF.

This clone was seen only once. The chain has TRBV5-4 and TRBJ2-5; D may be TRBD1 (6 bases). From germline, CDR1 is SGHNT and CDR2 YYREEE (reference sequence). Deletions cut 1 base from V and 5 bases from J, with 9 bases between. CDR3 size: 13 residues. CDR3 nucleotide sequence: TGTGCCAGCAGCTTGACAGGGACGGAGACCCAGTACTTC. The encoded protein is CASSLTGTETQYF.

CDR3 coding DNA: TGTGCCAGCAGTGAGGGACTAGCGGGAGGGCCTTGGGATACGCAGTATTTT. Translating it yields CASSEGLAGGPWDTQYF. The chain employs TRBV2 and TRBJ2-3, with 16 bases fitting TRBD2. V lost 3 bases, J lost 6 bases, and 6 bases stayed unmatched. CDR1 is SNHLY and CDR2 is FYNNEI in the germline V gene. CDR3 length: 17 amino acids.

J is TRBJ2-7 and V is TRBV6-4; no definite D call. This CDR3 comprises 15 residues. Germline lookup yields CDR1 MRHNA and CDR2 SNTAGT. Deletions cut 6 bases from V and 0 bases from J, with 15 bases between. CDR3 bases: TGTGCCAGCAGCCGAACGGCAAACCTCTCCTACGAGCAGTACTTC. Its protein is CASSRTANLSYEQYF.

V and J are TRBV10-1 and TRBJ2-4; 10 bases map to TRBD1. Germline V gene lookup returns CDR1 WNHNN and CDR2 SYGVQD (reference sequence). This CDR3 is 16 amino acids long. The J segment lost 8 bases and the V segment lost 3 bases, leaving 10 bases of the junction unmatched. The CDR3 sequence: CASSESRQGAADIQYF. Written as DNA, the CDR3 is TGCGCCAGCAGTGAATCCCGACAGGGGGCAGCGGACATTCAGTACTTC.

The chain carries TRBV28 and TRBJ1-4; D is undetermined. Germline V lookup: CDR1 MDHEN, CDR2 SYDVKM. The CDR3 runs to 18 residues. V was cut by 2 bases and J by 2 bases, with 18 bases left in between. The CDR3 nucleotides are TGTGCCAGCAGTTTACCCCCGGGGAGGACGAGGACTAATGAAAAACTGTTTTTT. This gives the protein CASSLPPGRTRTNEKLFF.

The chain carries TRBV28 and TRBJ1-5; the match to TRBD1 covers 7 bases. Germline trimming cut 7 bases from V and 6 bases from J; bases unmatched to any gene: 18. The CDR3 has 17 residues. Germline loops: CDR1 MDHEN, CDR2 SYDVKM. CDR3: CASTSIRCKRGLQPQHF. The CDR3 nucleotides are TGTGCCAGCACTTCAATAAGATGTAAGAGGGGGCTTCAGCCCCAGCATTTT. Supplemented by reference TRBV28 and TRBJ1-5, the full variable domain reads DVKVTQSSRYLVKRTGEKVFLECVQDMDHENMFWYRQDPGLGLRLIYFSYDVKMKEKGDIPEGYSVSREKKERFSLILESASTNQTSMYLCASTSIRCKRGLQPQHFGDGTRLSIL.

This chain links TRBV14 with TRBJ2-3, with TRBD1 as a possible D gene (5 bases). CDR1 and CDR2 (germline): SGHDN, FVKESK. The CDR3 runs 13 residues. V lost 11 bases and J lost 2, with 14 bases in between. The DNA for the CDR3 is TGTGCCTCCAGCCCGGACACCACAGATACGCAGTATTTT. This gives the protein CASSPDTTDTQYF.

The chain employs TRBV5-1 and TRBJ2-1; 8 bases line up with TRBD1. Germline CDR1 is SGHRS and CDR2 is YFSETQ. The CDR3 runs to 15 residues. Germline trimming cut 1 base from V and 7 bases from J; bases unmatched to any gene: 7. The CDR3 DNA reads as TGCGCCAGCAGCTTGTATCAGGGGGCGCAGAATGAGCAGTTCTTC. Residues: CASSLYQGAQNEQFF.

The chain recombines TRBV11-3 with TRBJ1-3; D ambiguous. Per germline, CDR1 SGHNT and CDR2 YENEEA. Trimming cost V 4 bases and J 0 bases, with 7 bases left between them. CDR3 length equals 14 residues. The CDR3 DNA reads as TGTGCCAGCAGCTCTTCAAACTCTGGAAACACCATATATTTT. This gives the protein CASSSSNSGNTIYF.

This clone turned up a few times. CDR3 amino acids: CASSFGRRSGQNEQYF. CDR3 bases: TGTGCCAGCAGTTTCGGGCGGCGGTCGGGGCAGAACGAGCAGTACTTC. V is TRBV28 and J is TRBJ2-7; possibly TRBD1 or TRBD2 for D (5 bases each). Trimming removed 3 bases at V and 5 bases at J, with 20 bases between. Germline CDR1 MDHEN, CDR2 SYDVKM. The CDR3 spans 16 residues.

The rearrangement joins TRBV4-2 to TRBJ2-1, with 10 bases fitting TRBD2. J lost 4 bases, V lost 4 bases, and 22 bases had no gene match. This CDR3 has 21 amino acids. Germline values: CDR1 LGHNA, CDR2 YNFKEQ. The CDR3 here is CASSLRLAGPGRVAGYNEQFF. CDR3 in DNA: TGTGCCAGCAGCCTGCGACTAGCGGGTCCCGGTCGGGTAGCGGGATACAATGAGCAGTTCTTC.

The chain is built from TRBV4-2 and TRBJ2-2; TRBD1 matches at 8 bases. The germline CDR1 and CDR2 sequences are LGHNA and YNFKEQ. V lost 2 bases, J lost 3 bases, and 5 bases stayed unmatched. This CDR3 contains 16 residues. CDR3 amino acids: CASSQTGQVYTGELFF. The CDR3 bases are TGTGCCAGCAGCCAAACGGGACAGGTATACACCGGGGAGCTGTTTTTT.

This chain joins TRBV6-1 and TRBJ2-1; D not certain. The CDR3 contains 13 residues. Germline V gene lookup returns CDR1 MNHNS and CDR2 SASEGT. Trimming removed 8 bases from V and 0 bases from J, with 8 bases in between. CDR3 nucleotide sequence: TGTGCCAGCGGGCTTTCCTCCTACAATGAGCAGTTCTTC. It translates to CASGLSSYNEQFF.

This chain links TRBV5-1 with TRBJ2-7, with TRBD2 matching over 7 bases. The junction had 7 bases not matched to a gene; V was cut back by 4 bases and J by 0 bases. This CDR3 has 15 residues. Germline values: CDR1 SGHRS, CDR2 YFSETQ. The chain's CDR3 is CASSRTSVNSYEQYF. The CDR3 region has the DNA TGCGCCAGCAGCCGGACTAGTGTAAACTCCTACGAGCAGTACTTC.

The rearrangement joins TRBV28 to TRBJ1-5, with 9 nucleotides matching TRBD1. CDR3 length: 14 residues. Losses at the gene ends were 3 bases for V and 5 bases for J; bases not matched to a gene: 2. Germline lookup yields CDR1 MDHEN and CDR2 SYDVKM. CDR3 amino acids: CASSLGDRDQPQHF. The CDR3, as DNA: TGTGCCAGCAGTTTGGGGGACAGGGATCAGCCCCAGCATTTT.

The chain employs TRBV5-5 and TRBJ2-1, with D unresolved. V lost 4 bases to trimming and J lost 10 bases, with 30 bases between them. Per the germline V gene, CDR1 is SGHKS and CDR2 is YYEKEE (reference sequence). This CDR3 spans 18 amino acids. CDR3 loop: CASSPTPRPQVLENEQFF. CDR3 DNA sequence: TGTGCCAGCAGCCCCACCCCCAGACCCCAAGTCCTAGAGAACGAGCAGTTCTTC.

The rearrangement links TRBV4-2 to TRBJ2-1, with 13 bases fitting TRBD2. V trimming: 3 bases; J trimming: 4 bases; junction bases outside the gene matches: 15. Germline V gives CDR1 LGHNA, CDR2 YNFKEQ. The CDR3 extends over 20 amino acids. This CDR3 reads CASSHETGTSGAVGYNEQFF. CDR3 nucleotide sequence: TGTGCCAGCAGCCATGAAACCGGGACTAGCGGGGCCGTAGGGTACAATGAGCAGTTCTTC.

This sequence joins TRBV27 and TRBJ1-5; D might be TRBD1 (6 bases). The V gene's germline CDR1 is MNHEY and CDR2 SMNVEV (reference sequence). CDR3 length equals 17 residues. Trimming removed 2 bases from V and 0 bases from J, with 14 bases in between. CDR3 in DNA: TGTGCCAGCAGTTTAAGGTCAGGGGAATATAGCAATCAGCCCCAGCATTTT. Translated: CASSLRSGEYSNQPQHF.

The chain recombines TRBV7-2 with TRBJ2-7; 8 positions agree with TRBD2. The CDR3 runs to 15 residues. Trimming removed 5 bases from V and 6 bases from J; junction bases left unmatched: 12. Germline assignment: CDR1 SGHTA and CDR2 FQGNSA. The CDR3 DNA sequence: TGTGCCAGCAGCCCCGTAGCGGGACACGTTTTCGAGCAGTACTTC. Translated: CASSPVAGHVFEQYF.

The chain carries TRBV5-5 and TRBJ2-1; TRBD2 matches at 13 bases. The CDR3 is made up of 17 amino acids. Trimming at V came to 4 bases and at J to 7 bases, leaving 11 bases not matched to a gene. Germline CDR1 SGHKS, CDR2 YYEKEE (reference sequence). This chain's CDR3 is CASSPRGGTSGTNEQFF. CDR3 DNA: TGTGCCAGCAGCCCCCGTGGAGGGACTAGCGGGACGAATGAGCAGTTCTTC.

The rearrangement joins TRBV11-2 to TRBJ2-5; D ambiguous. V dropped 2 bases and J dropped 5 bases, with 12 bases sitting between them. Germline V gives CDR1 SGHAT, CDR2 FQNNGV. This CDR3 comprises 14 residues. CDR3 in DNA: TGTGCCAGCAGCTTATTTACGGAATTTGAGACCCAGTACTTC. It translates to CASSLFTEFETQYF.

The rearrangement joins TRBV20-1 to TRBJ1-1, with 7 bases fitting TRBD1. V shed 1 base, J shed 10 bases, and the junction held 3 bases outside the gene matches. This CDR3 spans 11 amino acids. Germline V CDR1 and CDR2: DFQATT, SNEGSKA (reference sequence). CDR3 in amino acids: CSARVRGRAFF. CDR3 coding DNA: TGCAGTGCTAGAGTCAGGGGGAGAGCTTTCTTT.

The chain employs TRBV5-4 and TRBJ2-1, with 7 bases matching TRBD1. V was clipped by 4 bases and J by 0 bases; unmatched bases: 4. The germline CDR1 and CDR2 sequences are SGHNT and YYREEE (reference sequence). The CDR3 sequence is 15 residues long. The CDR3 DNA reads as TGTGCCAGCAGCGTCCGACAGGGCTCCTACAATGAGCAGTTCTTC. Its protein product is CASSVRQGSYNEQFF.